This T cell receptor (beta chain) was retrieved from a study of CD8 T cells in cerebrospinal fluid in Alzheimer's disease. Following a re-call of the 10x single-cell sequencing reads, TCRdb has one entry per CDR3 protein and lacks DNA. The table for this sample gives approximately 1,600 distinct CDR3 sequences. This CDR3 is 13 amino acids long. Germline V gives CDR1 DFQATT, CDR2 SNEGSKA (reference sequence). This clonotype is medium-sized by frequency. This receptor was taken from a human donor with mild cognitive impairment. The source material was cerebrospinal fluid. The chain has TRBV20-1 and TRBJ2-7; lacking DNA, the TRBD2 call made by TCRdb goes unchecked. The CDR3 is CSALTSGSKEQYF.